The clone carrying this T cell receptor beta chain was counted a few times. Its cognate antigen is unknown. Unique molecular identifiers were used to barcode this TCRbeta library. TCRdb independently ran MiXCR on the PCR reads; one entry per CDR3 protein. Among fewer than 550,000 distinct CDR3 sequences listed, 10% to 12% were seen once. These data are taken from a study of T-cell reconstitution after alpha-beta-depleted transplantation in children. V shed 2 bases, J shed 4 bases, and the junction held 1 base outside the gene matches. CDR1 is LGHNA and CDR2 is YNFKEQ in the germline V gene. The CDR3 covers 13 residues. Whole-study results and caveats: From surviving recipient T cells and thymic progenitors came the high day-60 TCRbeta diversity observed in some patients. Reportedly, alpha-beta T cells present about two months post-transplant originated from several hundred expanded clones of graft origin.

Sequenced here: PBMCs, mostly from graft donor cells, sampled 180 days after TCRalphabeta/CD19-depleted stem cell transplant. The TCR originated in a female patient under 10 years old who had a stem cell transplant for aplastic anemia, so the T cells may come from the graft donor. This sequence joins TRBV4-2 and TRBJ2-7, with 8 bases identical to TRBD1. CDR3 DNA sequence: TGTGCCAGCAGCCAAAACAGGGGGTACGAGCAGTACTTC. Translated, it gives CASSQNRGYEQYF.